This T cell receptor beta chain was profiled in a study of T cell repertoires in cytomegalovirus infection. Turning to the study itself: Public TCR beta signature analysis indicated the presence of both CMV infection and matching HLA type.

Whole-study results and caveats: Summed public TCR beta family frequency identified CMV carriers bearing the relevant HLA. Clonotype analysis showed dominance of the ex vivo response by HLA-C-restricted CMV-specific TCR beta clonotypes.

Germline CDR1 and CDR2: SGHTA and FQGNSA. CDR3 length: 13 amino acids. The germline V and J ends were trimmed by 2 bases and 2 bases, with 7 bases remaining between them. This clonotype was counted a few times. Its antigen is currently unknown. One entry per CDR3 protein results from TCRdb running MiXCR on the reads. Here the sample spans 150,000 or so distinct CDR3 sequences, 20% to 25% being singletons. This sequence was found in a human donor in good health (CMV status not recorded). Some clones in this sample may be carry-over from other donors' samples. The rearrangement uses TRBV7-2 and TRBJ2-7; D gene unclear. Source material: PBMCs. The CDR3 DNA reads as TGTGCCAGCAGCTTACCAGAAACCTACGAGCAGTACTTC. Encoded protein: CASSLPETYEQYF.